What follows is one T cell receptor beta chain and its context. Its target is not known. This specimen comes from a study of cytomegalovirus exposure and HLA in healthy donors. Study context: The same platform used for the approximately 700 first-cohort repertoires was also used for the 100 to 150 validation repertoires, as a later analysis reported. Whole-study results and caveats: That first-cohort TCR clusters tended to co-occur in the roughly 130 validation repertoires was found in a later analysis.

Clones were sequenced by immunoSEQ multiplex PCR, and TCRdb holds only the in-frame ones, with some missing. The repertoire holds about 66,000 clones, about 97% seen once, with roughly 1.6% in the top ten. Per germline, CDR1 MNHNY and CDR2 SVGAGI (reference sequence). The CDR3 consists of 14 residues. The junction had 4 bases not matched to a gene; V was cut back by 7 bases and J by 3 bases. V usage is TRBV6-6 and J usage is TRBJ2-7; 12 positions agree with TRBD2. The receptor was isolated from a young woman in good health and CMV-seropositive. The sample taken for sequencing was PBMCs. This CDR3 is CASKTSGSVYEQYF. CDR3 sequence (DNA): TGTGCCAGCAAGACTAGCGGGAGTGTCTACGAGCAGTACTTC.